Shown below are 7 T cell receptor beta chains from a single sample sequenced in a study of technical replicates of blood from a few donors. The assay was immunoSEQ multiplex PCR, and TCRdb's table has in-frame clones only and misses some. The repertoire holds roughly 90,000 clones, with approximately 90% as singletons. Sample: T cells isolated from PBMCs. The source is a human donor in good health.

The chain recombines TRBV25-1 with TRBJ2-1, with TRBD2 identical over 10 bases. After removal of 2 bases from V and 4 bases from J, the junction contained 5 bases not matched to a gene. Germline lookup yields CDR1 MGHDK and CDR2 SYGVNS. This CDR3 has 16 residues. The CDR3 region has the DNA TGTGCCAGCAGTGAAGTAGCGGGGGGCATATACAATGAGCAGTTCTTC. This gives the protein CASSEVAGGIYNEQFF.

V gene TRBV19 combines with J gene TRBJ2-5, with TRBD1 matching 9 bases. Germline CDR1 reads LNHDA; CDR2 reads SQIVND (reference sequence). This CDR3 has 15 residues. Trimming at V came to 6 bases and at J to 2 bases, leaving 7 bases not matched to a gene. This chain's CDR3 is CASSVGTGRQETQYF. In DNA, the CDR3 is TGTGCCAGTAGCGTCGGGACAGGGAGACAAGAGACCCAGTACTTC.

V usage is TRBV5-1 and J usage is TRBJ2-7; weak D call: TRBD2 (6 bases). The germline V and J ends were trimmed by 2 bases and 5 bases, with 14 bases remaining between them. Germline CDR1 reads SGHRS; CDR2 reads YFSETQ. The CDR3 spans 14 residues. CDR3 nucleotides: TGCGCCAGCAGCTTCCCGGGGGAAGCCAACGAGCAGTACTTC. This codes for CASSFPGEANEQYF.

The genes are TRBV7-6 and TRBJ2-5; D is possibly TRBD1 (5 bases). Per germline, CDR1 SGHVS and CDR2 FNYEAQ. V was shortened by 5 bases and J by 5 bases, with 15 bases between the two germline ends. The CDR3 consists of 14 residues. The CDR3 is CASSATPGWETQYF. The CDR3 DNA sequence: TGTGCCAGCAGCGCGACTCCAGGGTGGGAGACCCAGTACTTC.

This chain uses TRBV27 with TRBJ1-1; D is ambiguous. V was shortened by 3 bases and J by 4 bases, with 12 bases between the two germline ends. Germline V lookup: CDR1 MNHEY, CDR2 SMNVEV (reference sequence). The CDR3 has 14 amino acids. The CDR3 DNA sequence: TGTGCCAGCAGTTTCTCCGGGGTGGGCACTGAAGCTTTCTTT. It yields the protein CASSFSGVGTEAFF.

The chain combines TRBV9 with TRBJ2-1, with D uncertain. This CDR3 comprises 12 residues. Trimming shortened V by 5 bases and J by 12 bases, and 15 bases separated the two germline ends. CDR1 and CDR2 (germline): SGDLS, YYNGEE. CDR3 nucleotide sequence: TGTGCCAGCAGTCAGACTGGGTTAGGGCAGTTCTTC. This gives the protein CASSQTGLGQFF.

J is TRBJ2-3 and V is TRBV4-1; 10 bases align to TRBD2. CDR3 length: 14 residues. Germline-derived CDR1 and CDR2 are MGHRA and YSYEKL. J was trimmed by 5 bases and V by 1 base; bases with no gene match: 0. CDR3 sequence (DNA): TGCGCCAGCAGCCAAGTAGCGGGGGGAGATACGCAGTATTTT. This encodes CASSQVAGGDTQYF.